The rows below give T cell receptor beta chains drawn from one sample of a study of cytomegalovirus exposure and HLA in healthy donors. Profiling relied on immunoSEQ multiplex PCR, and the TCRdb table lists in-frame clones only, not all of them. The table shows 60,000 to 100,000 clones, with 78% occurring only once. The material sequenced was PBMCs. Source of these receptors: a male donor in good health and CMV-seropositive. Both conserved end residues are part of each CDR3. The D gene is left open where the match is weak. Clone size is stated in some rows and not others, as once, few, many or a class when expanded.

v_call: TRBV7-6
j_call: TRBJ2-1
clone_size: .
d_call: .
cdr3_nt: TGTGCCAGCAGCCCGATACGAGCTAATGAGCAGTTCTTC
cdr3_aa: CASSPIRANEQFF

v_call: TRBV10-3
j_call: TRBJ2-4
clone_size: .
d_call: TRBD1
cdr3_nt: TGTGCCTTGAGACAGGGGAAAAACATTCAGTACTTC
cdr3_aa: CALRQGKNIQYF

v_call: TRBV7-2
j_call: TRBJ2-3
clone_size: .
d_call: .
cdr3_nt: TGTGCCAGCAGCTTAGGGGCTCGAGATACGCAGTATTTT
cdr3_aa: CASSLGARDTQYF

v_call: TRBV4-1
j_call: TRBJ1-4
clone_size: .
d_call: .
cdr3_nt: TGCGCCAGCAGCCAAGAGGGCCCTCTACCCAGGGCTGCTAATGAAAAACTGTTTTTT
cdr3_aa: CASSQEGPLPRAANEKLFF

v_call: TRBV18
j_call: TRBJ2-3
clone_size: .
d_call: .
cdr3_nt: TGTGCCAGCTCACCACCGACGGGGTCTGATACGCAGTATTTT
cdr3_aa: CASSPPTGSDTQYF

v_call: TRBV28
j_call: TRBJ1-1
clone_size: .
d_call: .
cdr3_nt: TGTGCCAGCGCCCCTTCAGGTACTGAAGCTTTCTTT
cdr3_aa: CASAPSGTEAFF

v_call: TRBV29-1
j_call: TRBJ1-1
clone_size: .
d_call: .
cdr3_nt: TGCAGCGTTGATGGTCAGACGAACACTCGGGGTTTCTTT
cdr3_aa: CSVDGQTNTRGFF

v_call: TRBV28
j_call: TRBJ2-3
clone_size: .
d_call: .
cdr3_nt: TGTGCCAGCAGTTTTCACAGCAGGGATTACACAGATACGCAGTATTTT
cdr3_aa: CASSFHSRDYTDTQYF

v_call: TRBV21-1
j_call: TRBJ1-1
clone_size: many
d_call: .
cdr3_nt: TGTGCCAGCTGGGAGCACAGGGTATGGACTGAAGCTTTCTTT
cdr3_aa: CASWEHRVWTEAFF

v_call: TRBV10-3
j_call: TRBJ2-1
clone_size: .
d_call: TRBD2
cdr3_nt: TGTGCCATCAGTGAGTCGGGGGGGTGGAATGAGCAGTTCTTC
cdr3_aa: CAISESGGWNEQFF

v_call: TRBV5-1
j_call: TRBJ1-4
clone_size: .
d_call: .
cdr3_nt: TGCGCCAGCAGCCCCTCGGGCGAGGGCAAACTGTTTTTT
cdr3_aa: CASSPSGEGKLFF

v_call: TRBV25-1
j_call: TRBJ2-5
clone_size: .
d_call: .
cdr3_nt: TGTGCCAGCAGTGAACAGGGGCGGGTGTTTCAAGAGACCCAGTACTTC
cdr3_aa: CASSEQGRVFQETQYF

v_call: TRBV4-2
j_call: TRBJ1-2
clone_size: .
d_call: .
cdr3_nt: TGTGCCAGCAGCCAGGCAGGGGTAAACTATGGCTACACCTTC
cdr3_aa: CASSQAGVNYGYTF

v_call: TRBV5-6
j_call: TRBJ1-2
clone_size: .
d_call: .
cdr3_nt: TGTGCCAGCAGCTTGGCCGCGGGGGCCGATGGCTACACCTTC
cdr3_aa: CASSLAAGADGYTF

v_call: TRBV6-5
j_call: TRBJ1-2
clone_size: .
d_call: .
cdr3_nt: TGTGCCAGCAAGACACTCAGGCGGGGGGCGGGGGGCTACACCTTC
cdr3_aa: CASKTLRRGAGGYTF

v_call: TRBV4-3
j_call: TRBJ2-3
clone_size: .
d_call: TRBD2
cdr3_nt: TGCGCCAGCAGCCAAGTCACCTTGGGGGGGGTCCCAGATACGCAGTATTTT
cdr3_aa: CASSQVTLGGVPDTQYF

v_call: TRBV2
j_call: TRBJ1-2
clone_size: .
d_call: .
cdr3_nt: TGTGCCAGCAGGGCGGGGTCTTATGGCTACACCTTC
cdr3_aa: CASRAGSYGYTF

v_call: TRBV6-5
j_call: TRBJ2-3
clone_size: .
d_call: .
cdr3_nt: TGTGCCAGCAGTTACTCAGGGGCGGGGACGCAGTATTTT
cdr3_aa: CASSYSGAGTQYF

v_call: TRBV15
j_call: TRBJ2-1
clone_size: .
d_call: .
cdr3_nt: TGTGCCACCAGCAGAGAACGGGACTCCTACAATGAGCAGTTCTTC
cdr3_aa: CATSRERDSYNEQFF

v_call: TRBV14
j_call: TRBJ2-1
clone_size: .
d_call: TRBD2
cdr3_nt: TGTGCCAGCAGCCCCTGGAGCGGGGGCCCCTCCTACAATGAGCAGTTCTTC
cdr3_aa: CASSPWSGGPSYNEQFF

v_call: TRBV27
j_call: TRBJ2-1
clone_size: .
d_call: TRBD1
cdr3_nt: TGTGCCAGCAGTTTTAACAGGGGCTCCTACAATGAGCAGTTCTTC
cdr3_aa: CASSFNRGSYNEQFF

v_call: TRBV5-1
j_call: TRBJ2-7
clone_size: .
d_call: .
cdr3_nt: TGCGCCAGCAGCCTACAGGGATCCTACGAGCAGTACTTC
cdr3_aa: CASSLQGSYEQYF

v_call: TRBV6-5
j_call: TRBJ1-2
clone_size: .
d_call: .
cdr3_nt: TGTGCCAGCGGTGGGTTGGTCGGAGGGGAAGGGGGCTACACCTTC
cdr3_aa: CASGGLVGGEGGYTF

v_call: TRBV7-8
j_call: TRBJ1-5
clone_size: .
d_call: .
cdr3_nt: TGTGCCAGCAGCTCGCGGTTCAGACTCCGCTTATCCAATCAGCCCCAGCATTTT
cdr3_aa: CASSSRFRLRLSNQPQHF

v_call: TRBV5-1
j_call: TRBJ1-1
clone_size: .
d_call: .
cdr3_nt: TGCGCCAGCAGCTTGGGCGGTACTAATGAAGCTTTCTTT
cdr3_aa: CASSLGGTNEAFF

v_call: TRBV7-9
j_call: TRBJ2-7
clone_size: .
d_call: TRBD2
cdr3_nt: TGTGCCAGCAGCTTACCGGCTAGCGGGAGTCTGAACTACGAGCAGTACTTC
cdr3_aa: CASSLPASGSLNYEQYF

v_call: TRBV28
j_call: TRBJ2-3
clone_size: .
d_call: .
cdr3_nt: TGTGCCAGCTGGGACTTCCACTCTAGCACAGATACGCAGTATTTT
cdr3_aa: CASWDFHSSTDTQYF

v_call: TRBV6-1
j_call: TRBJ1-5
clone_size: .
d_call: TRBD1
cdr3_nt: TGTGCCAGCAGTGCCCAAACAGGGGTTCTCGGTCAGCCCCAGCATTTT
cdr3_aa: CASSAQTGVLGQPQHF